Following are 26 T cell receptor beta chains from one sample sequenced in a study of blood T cell repertoires in COVID-19. TCRdb keeps only in-frame clones here, not all; method: immunoSEQ multiplex PCR. This sample has around 53,000 clones, with roughly 80% found just once. The sample taken for sequencing was peripheral blood. Source of these receptors: a man in his 70s with active COVID-19.

This chain uses TRBV7-2 with TRBJ1-1; unclear D gene. This CDR3 has 14 residues. Trimming left V 5 bases short and J 6 bases short, with 16 bases between. Germline V CDR1 and CDR2: SGHTA, FQGNSA. The CDR3 is CASSPVTLNAEAFF. CDR3 bases: TGTGCCAGCAGCCCGGTTACCCTAAACGCTGAAGCTTTCTTT.

This clone was recorded only once. The chain links TRBV30 to TRBJ2-7; weak D call: TRBD1 (5 bases). Germline V gives CDR1 GTSNPN, CDR2 SVGIG (reference sequence). The CDR3 is 20 amino acids. With 4 bases removed from V and 0 bases from J, the gap between germline ends came to 31 bases. The CDR3 DNA sequence: TGTGCCTGGAACACGTATCCCTGGCAGGGTCCCATCAATAGCTCCTACGAGCAGTACTTC. It is translated as CAWNTYPWQGPINSSYEQYF.

The chain uses TRBV30 and TRBJ2-7; D ambiguous. The CDR3 loop spans 13 amino acids. Germline-derived CDR1 and CDR2 are GTSNPN and SVGIG (reference sequence). V was pared by 0 bases and J by 4 bases, with 10 bases between. The CDR3 nucleotides read TGTGCCTGGAGTGTGCGTTCCTATTACGAGCAGTACTTC. Encoded protein: CAWSVRSYYEQYF.

The genes are TRBV28 and TRBJ1-5; 8 nucleotides match TRBD1. The length of the CDR3 is 16 residues. From germline, CDR1 is MDHEN and CDR2 SYDVKM. The V gene end was trimmed by 3 bases and the J gene end by 2 bases; junction bases not matched to a gene: 6. The DNA for the CDR3 is TGTGCCAGCAGTTTCGTGCAGGGGGCGGGCAATCAGCCCCAGCATTTT. It encodes CASSFVQGAGNQPQHF.

The chain couples TRBV23-1 to TRBJ1-6, with D perhaps matching TRBD1 (5 bases). TRBV23-1 counts as an open reading frame of uncertain function. V lost 8 bases, J lost 10 bases, and 15 bases lay in between. The CDR3 contains 13 residues. The CDR3 DNA reads as TGCGCCAGCGACCCCGCAGGGCACTCACCCCTCCACTTT. This codes for CASDPAGHSPLHF.

The CDR3 coding sequence is TGTGCCAGCAGCCAAGGAACAGCTGGGGCCAACGTCCTGACTTTC. Its translation is CASSQGTAGANVLTF. V is TRBV7-3 and J is TRBJ2-6; D remains ambiguous. V dropped 5 bases and J dropped 2 bases, with 10 bases sitting between them. This CDR3 contains 15 residues. Germline V gives CDR1 SGHTA, CDR2 FQGTGA. Full variable domain (missing parts from reference TRBV7-3 and TRBJ2-6): GAGVSQTPSNKVTEKGKYVELRCDPISGHTALYWYRQSLGQGPEFLIYFQGTGAADDSGLPNDRFFAVRPEGSVSTLKIQRTERGDSAVYLCASSQGTAGANVLTFGAGSRLTVL.

The chain recombines TRBV4-1 with TRBJ2-2; a weak D match, TRBD2 (5 bases). The V end lost 8 bases, the J end lost 5 bases, and 15 bases lay between the germline ends. The CDR3 is 14 amino acids. Germline V gene data show CDR1 as MGHRA and CDR2 as YSYEKL. The CDR3 spells CASRDYRGTGELFF. The CDR3 DNA is TGCGCCAGCCGAGACTACAGAGGGACCGGGGAGCTGTTTTTT.

The V and J genes are TRBV28 and TRBJ2-1, with D maybe TRBD2 (5 bases). Germline-derived CDR1 and CDR2 are MDHEN and SYDVKM. The CDR3 covers 15 residues. Trimming took 3 bases from V and 8 from J, leaving 17 bases between them. For the CDR3, the DNA is TGTGCCAGCAGTTTGGGTGGGAGTAGGTCCGATGAGCAGTTCTTC. This gives the protein CASSLGGSRSDEQFF.

This chain joins TRBV7-6 and TRBJ2-5; 7 nucleotides line up with TRBD1. Losses at the gene ends were 2 bases for V and 2 bases for J; bases not matched to a gene: 5. The V gene's germline CDR1 is SGHVS and CDR2 FNYEAQ. The CDR3 contains 15 residues. The CDR3 coding sequence is TGTGCCAGCAGCTTATTTGGGGGACAGCAAGAGACCCAGTACTTC. This sequence encodes CASSLFGGQQETQYF. The variable domain in full, completed from reference TRBV7-6 and TRBJ2-5, reads GAGVSQSPRYKVTKRGQDVALRCDPISGHVSLYWYRQALGQGPEFLTYFNYEAQQDKSGLPNDRFSAERPEGSISTLTIQRTEQRDSAMYRCASSLFGGQQETQYFGPGTRLLVL.

This clone was found a few times. This chain connects TRBV19 to TRBJ1-5; 10 nucleotides align to TRBD1. This CDR3 has 14 residues. With 6 bases clipped from V and 6 bases from J, the junction kept 5 bases outside the gene matches. Germline CDR1 LNHDA, CDR2 SQIVND (reference sequence). CDR3 region: CASRLTGGGQPQHF. The DNA of the CDR3 is TGTGCCAGTAGATTGACAGGGGGCGGTCAGCCCCAGCATTTT.

V usage is TRBV7-3 and J usage is TRBJ2-1, with 7 bases lining up with TRBD2. The V and J ends lost 1 base and 6 bases, in that order; junction bases with no gene match: 6. CDR3 length: 15 amino acids. Germline CDR1 is SGHTA and CDR2 is FQGTGA. DNA of the CDR3: TGTGCCAGCAGCTTAAAAGCGGGAACTAGCAATGAGCAGTTCTTC. Its protein is CASSLKAGTSNEQFF.

The V gene is TRBV5-1, the J gene TRBJ1-1; no reliable D call. V lost 1 base to trimming and J lost 3 bases, with 7 bases between them. The CDR3 has 13 amino acids. Germline CDR1 and CDR2: SGHRS and YFSETQ. Here the CDR3 reads CASSLTAYTEAFF. CDR3 DNA sequence: TGCGCCAGCAGCTTGACAGCCTACACTGAAGCTTTCTTT.

This chain joins TRBV7-2 and TRBJ2-1; tentatively, D is TRBD2 (6 bases). This CDR3 spans 14 amino acids. The V gene lost 9 bases and the J gene lost 5 bases, with 17 bases spanning the gap. The germline CDR1 and CDR2 sequences are SGHTA and FQGNSA. The CDR3 DNA sequence: TGTGCCAGTAGCGCCGGGAGTTGGGACAATGAGCAGTTCTTC. Its protein is CASSAGSWDNEQFF.

The V call is TRBV29-1, the J call TRBJ2-3, with 10 bases aligning to TRBD2. Germline assignment: CDR1 SQVTM and CDR2 ANQGSEA. J gave up 3 bases and V 4 bases, and 4 bases lay outside the gene matches. The CDR3 has 14 residues. DNA for the CDR3: TGCAGCGTTGCTAGCGGGAGTGTGACAGATACGCAGTATTTT. Its translation is CSVASGSVTDTQYF.

V gene TRBV5-1 combines with J gene TRBJ1-2, with D possibly TRBD1 on 5 matching bases. Germline V lookup: CDR1 SGHRS, CDR2 YFSETQ. Trimming stripped 0 bases from V and 8 bases from J, with 14 bases between. The CDR3 length is 14 residues. CDR3 coding DNA: TGCGCCAGCAGCTTGGGACAGTCGGTTAGGGGCTACACCTTC. Translated: CASSLGQSVRGYTF.

The V and J genes are TRBV5-1 and TRBJ2-5; 7 bases are a match to TRBD1. This CDR3 is 13 amino acids long. With 4 bases clipped from V and 4 bases from J, the junction kept 4 bases outside the gene matches. Germline lookup yields CDR1 SGHRS and CDR2 YFSETQ. The CDR3 bases are TGCGCCAGCAGCGTAGGGGGCGTAGAGACCCAGTACTTC. Its translation is CASSVGGVETQYF.

The chain joins TRBV5-1 to TRBJ2-1; TRBD2 matches at 7 bases. This CDR3 has 15 amino acids. The germline V gene encodes CDR1 SGHRS and CDR2 YFSETQ. Trimming at V came to 3 bases and at J to 10 bases, leaving 13 bases not matched to a gene. The CDR3 nucleotides are TGCGCCAGCAGCTCAGATGGGGTTGCGGGAGACGAGCAGTTCTTC. Its translation: CASSSDGVAGDEQFF.

The genes are TRBV5-4 and TRBJ2-3, with D possibly matching TRBD2 (6 bases). This CDR3 is 14 amino acids long. Trimming left V 2 bases short and J 3 bases short, with 10 bases between. The germline V gene has CDR1 SGHNT and CDR2 YYREEE (reference sequence). The CDR3 sequence: CASSFSGVTDTQYF. For the CDR3, the DNA is TGTGCCAGCAGCTTTAGCGGAGTGACAGATACGCAGTATTTT.

The chain has TRBV3-1 (or the pseudogene TRBV3-2) and TRBJ1-2; TRBD1 aligns across 8 bases. Trimming took 4 bases from V and 6 from J; bases not matched to a gene: 4. The V gene's germline CDR1 is LGHDT and CDR2 YNNKEL (reference sequence). The CDR3 spans 13 residues. CDR3 nucleotides: TGTGCCAGCAGCCCTCAGGGGGCAGATGGCTACACCTTC. Translated, it gives CASSPQGADGYTF.

J is TRBJ2-1 and V is TRBV28; unclear D gene. This CDR3 spans 12 amino acids. Germline V gene lookup returns CDR1 MDHEN and CDR2 SYDVKM. Trimming left V 6 bases short and J 4 bases short, with 7 bases between. The CDR3 region is CASSAGYNEQFF. For the CDR3, the DNA is TGTGCCAGCAGCGCAGGTTACAATGAGCAGTTCTTC.

The V call is TRBV7-3, the J call TRBJ2-7, with TRBD2 matching over 8 bases. The CDR3 sequence is 15 residues long. Unmatched junction bases numbered 9, after V lost 5 bases and J lost 3 bases. Germline V gene lookup returns CDR1 SGHTA and CDR2 FQGTGA. CDR3 DNA sequence: TGTGCCAGCAGCCCAAGGGCGGGAGGTAACTACGAGCAGTACTTC. Protein product: CASSPRAGGNYEQYF.

V is TRBV12-1 and J is TRBJ1-3; the DNA was not compared with TRBD1, the D call given in the table. TRBV12-1 is a documented pseudogene. The CDR3 is 13 amino acids. The CDR3 nucleotides are TGTGCCAGCAGCCCCAACTCTGGAAACACCATATATTTT. Translating it yields CASSPNSGNTIYF.

This clone was recorded only once. This chain joins TRBV11-1 and TRBJ2-1; D is ambiguous. V was clipped by 2 bases and J by 0 bases, with 5 bases between them. The CDR3 consists of 14 residues. Germline V lookup: CDR1 SGHAT, CDR2 FQDESV (reference sequence). CDR3 bases: TGTGCCAGCAGCTTATTCGTCTCCTACAATGAGCAGTTCTTC. Protein: CASSLFVSYNEQFF. The variable domain in full, with the rest retrieved from reference TRBV11-1 and TRBJ2-1, is EAEVAQSPRYKITEKSQAVAFWCDPISGHATLYWYRQILGQGPELLVQFQDESVVDDSQLPKDRFSAERLKGVDSTLKIQPAELGDSAMYLCASSLFVSYNEQFFGPGTRLTVL.

The chain carries TRBV2 and TRBJ2-3; 11 bases line up with TRBD2. The CDR3 length is 16 residues. CDR1 SNHLY and CDR2 FYNNEI come from the germline V gene. J gave up 0 bases and V 6 bases, and 5 bases lay outside the gene matches. The CDR3 loop reads CASRRLAGYSTDTQYF. The CDR3 coding sequence is TGTGCCAGCAGACGACTAGCGGGATACAGCACAGATACGCAGTATTTT. The variable domain in full, with the rest retrieved from reference TRBV2 and TRBJ2-3, is EPEVTQTPSHQVTQMGQEVILRCVPISNHLYFYWYRQILGQKVEFLVSFYNNEISEKSEIFDDQFSVERPDGSNFTLKIRSTKLEDSAMYFCASRRLAGYSTDTQYFGPGTRLTVL.

The V gene is TRBV7-3, the J gene TRBJ2-2; 11 nucleotides align to TRBD1. Trimming removed 5 bases from V and 4 bases from J; junction bases left unmatched: 15. Germline V gives CDR1 SGHTA, CDR2 FQGTGA. The CDR3 is 19 residues long. The CDR3 coding sequence is TGTGCCAGCAGCGGGACAGGGGGGCCAAACCCTAGCCGCACCGGGGAGCTGTTTTTT. Its translation: CASSGTGGPNPSRTGELFF.

The V gene is TRBV5-1, the J gene TRBJ2-1; the match to TRBD1 covers 9 bases. The CDR3 sequence is 15 residues long. The germline CDR1 and CDR2 sequences are SGHRS and YFSETQ. With V trimmed by 4 bases and J by 4 bases, 6 bases remained unmatched. CDR3: CASSDQTGGYNEQFF. The DNA for the CDR3 is TGCGCCAGCAGCGACCAGACAGGGGGGTACAATGAGCAGTTCTTC.